These T cell receptor beta chains were read from a single sample in a study of OX40 agonist ivuxolimab in advanced cancers. Profiling relied on immunoSEQ multiplex PCR, and the TCRdb table lists in-frame clones only, not all of them. The data contain some 70,000 clones, about 92% of them singletons. The sequences come from CD4+ or CD8+ T cells sorted from blood, collected in a trial of the OX40 agonist ivuxolimab. These receptors all stem from an adult with an advanced solid tumor such as melanoma, head and neck, liver or kidney cancer. Both conserved end residues are part of each CDR3. The order of the fields is V gene, D gene, J gene, clone size, CDR3 protein, CDR3 DNA. The D gene is left open where the match is weak. Some rows mark clone size as missing; the rest say once, few, many or name a class of expanded clone.

>TRBV18|TRBD1|TRBJ1-1|once
CASSPGQGNTEAFF
TGTGCCAGCTCCCCGGGACAGGGGAACACTGAAGCTTTCTTT
>TRBV18|.|TRBJ1-6|.
CASSLTGPNSPLHF
TGTGCCAGCTCACTTACAGGGCCTAATTCACCCCTCCACTTT
>TRBV6-5|TRBD1|TRBJ1-1|.
CASTLDRGREAFF
TGTGCCAGCACCCTGGACAGGGGGCGAGAAGCTTTCTTT
>TRBV5-1|.|TRBJ1-1|.
CASSRRDTEAFF
TGTGCCAGCAGCCGGAGAGACACTGAAGCTTTCTTT
>TRBV19|.|TRBJ1-5|.
CASSIFGRGRGQPQHF
TGTGCCAGTAGTATATTTGGCAGGGGTCGTGGTCAGCCCCAGCATTTT
>TRBV10-3|TRBD1|TRBJ1-2|.
CAISDRGRANYGYTF
TGTGCCATCAGTGACAGGGGGAGGGCTAACTATGGCTACACCTTC
>TRBV5-1|TRBD1|TRBJ2-7|.
CASSLTGTGVYEQYF
TGCGCCAGCAGCTTAACCGGGACAGGGGTCTACGAGCAGTACTTC
>TRBV2|TRBD1|TRBJ1-4|.
CASSEGTGGVKLFF
TGTGCCAGCAGTGAAGGGACAGGGGGAGTGAAACTGTTTTTT
>TRBV6-4|.|TRBJ2-7|.
CASSDTGNSYEQYF
TGTGCCAGCAGTGACACAGGGAACTCCTACGAGCAGTACTTC
>TRBV15|TRBD2|TRBJ2-3|.
CATSRPLAGVADTQYF
TGTGCCACCAGCAGGCCCCTAGCGGGGGTTGCAGATACGCAGTATTTT
>TRBV10-2|.|TRBJ2-7|.
CASREISHEQYF
TGCGCCAGCAGGGAAATATCTCACGAGCAGTACTTC
>TRBV5-6|.|TRBJ1-4|.
CASSLGSIGGLFF
TGTGCCAGCAGCTTGGGGTCCATCGGGGGACTGTTTTTT
>TRBV4-1|TRBD1|TRBJ1-2|.
CASSQDTRQGAYYGYTF
TGCGCCAGCAGCCAAGATACGCGACAGGGGGCATACTATGGCTACACCTTC
>TRBV5-1|.|TRBJ2-7|.
CASSLVQGGEQYF
TGCGCCAGCAGCTTGGTTCAGGGTGGCGAGCAGTACTTC
>TRBV6-1|.|TRBJ2-7|.
CASSSGTTQTYEQYF
TGTGCCAGCAGTTCCGGGACAACACAAACCTACGAGCAGTACTTC
>TRBV7-9|TRBD2|TRBJ2-1|.
CASSIPAGGRDEQFF
TGTGCCAGCAGCATCCCGGCGGGGGGGCGAGATGAGCAGTTCTTC
>TRBV5-1|.|TRBJ1-2|.
CASSLSAGTHYGYTF
TGCGCCAGCAGCTTGTCCGCAGGGACACACTATGGCTACACCTTC
>TRBV7-2|.|TRBJ1-5|.
CASSEGEGSNQPQHF
TGTGCCAGCAGCGAGGGGGAAGGGAGCAATCAGCCCCAGCATTTT
>TRBV6-1|TRBD1|TRBJ2-5|.
CASSALGGTGMGQETQYF
TGTGCCAGCAGTGCCTTGGGGGGGACAGGGATGGGCCAAGAGACCCAGTACTTC
>TRBV5-1|.|TRBJ1-6|.
CASSLGESSYNSPLHF
TGCGCCAGCAGCTTGGGTGAAAGCTCCTATAATTCACCCCTCCACTTT
>TRBV6-1|.|TRBJ1-6|.
CASRGSYNSPLHF
TGTGCCAGCAGGGGCTCCTATAATTCACCCCTCCACTTT
>TRBV7-2|.|TRBJ1-5|.
CASSLTPQGQQPQHF
TGTGCCAGCAGCTTAACCCCCCAGGGGCAGCAGCCCCAGCATTTT
>TRBV18|TRBD1|TRBJ1-2|once
CASSPPGQGYTF
TGTGCCAGCTCACCACCGGGACAGGGCTACACCTTC
>TRBV6-6|TRBD1|TRBJ1-1|.
CASSYSSQGASEAFF
TGTGCCAGCAGTTACTCGTCCCAGGGGGCATCTGAAGCTTTCTTT
>TRBV27|.|TRBJ1-2|.
CASSLDSNYGYTF
TGTGCCAGCAGTTTGGACAGTAACTATGGCTACACCTTC
>TRBV6-1|.|TRBJ1-2|.
CASRMYGHGYTF
TGTGCCAGCAGAATGTATGGACATGGCTACACCTTC
>TRBV20-1|.|TRBJ2-4|.
CSAYDQNIQYF
TGCAGTGCTTACGACCAAAACATTCAGTACTTC
>TRBV10-3|.|TRBJ2-3|.
CAISESGRVDTQYF
TGTGCCATCAGTGAGTCTGGCAGGGTAGATACGCAGTATTTT
>TRBV4-1|.|TRBJ2-3|.
CASSHAKPAYTQYF
TGCGCCAGCAGCCATGCAAAACCTGCGTATACGCAGTATTTT
>TRBV7-9|TRBD1|TRBJ2-7|.
CASSSGQGKGYEQYF
TGTGCCAGCAGCTCCGGACAGGGAAAGGGGTACGAGCAGTACTTC
>TRBV2|TRBD1|TRBJ1-5|.
CASSRGQGGQPQHF
TGTGCCAGCAGCCGCGGACAGGGGGGTCAGCCCCAGCATTTT
>TRBV5-5|.|TRBJ2-7|few
CASSFLGARRYEQYF
TGTGCCAGCAGCTTTCTGGGGGCACGAAGGTACGAGCAGTACTTC
>TRBV4-1|.|TRBJ1-1|.
CASSPQRGSPEAFF
TGCGCCAGCAGCCCCCAAAGGGGCAGCCCAGAAGCTTTCTTT
>TRBV6-1|TRBD1|TRBJ1-4|.
CASSGKIGQAFF
TGTGCCAGCAGTGGCAAAATTGGACAGGCGTTTTTT
>TRBV6-1|.|TRBJ2-7|.
CASGGPYEQYF
TGTGCCAGCGGGGGCCCCTACGAGCAGTACTTC
>TRBV5-6|.|TRBJ2-3|.
CASSLSSPDTQYF
TGTGCCAGCAGCTTGTCCTCACCAGATACGCAGTATTTT
>TRBV2|TRBD2|TRBJ2-3|.
CASSASGGVTSTDTQYF
TGTGCCAGCAGTGCAAGCGGGGGAGTCACTAGCACAGATACGCAGTATTTT
>TRBV30|.|TRBJ2-3|.
CAWSRPITDTQYF
TGTGCCTGGAGTCGACCGATCACAGATACGCAGTATTTT
>TRBV30|.|TRBJ1-2|.
CAWRLLGGRYGYTF
TGTGCCTGGAGGCTATTGGGGGGACGATATGGCTACACCTTC
>TRBV5-1|.|TRBJ2-7|once
CASSLAPDSSYEQYF
TGCGCCAGCAGCTTGGCCCCGGACAGCTCCTACGAGCAGTACTTC
>TRBV5-6|.|TRBJ2-5|once
CASSLDPVGAETQYF
TGTGCCAGCAGCTTGGACCCGGTAGGGGCAGAGACCCAGTACTTC
>TRBV29-1|.|TRBJ2-7|.
CSAKGSSYEQYF
TGCAGCGCTAAAGGGTCGTCCTACGAGCAGTACTTC
>TRBV5-1|.|TRBJ2-7|.
CASSLGGGQPSSYEQYF
TGCGCCAGCAGCTTGGGGGGTGGACAGCCAAGCTCCTACGAGCAGTACTTC
>TRBV11-3|.|TRBJ1-1|.
CASSPKGRVYDTEAFF
TGTGCCAGCAGCCCGAAGGGCAGGGTATATGACACTGAAGCTTTCTTT
>TRBV5-1|.|TRBJ2-5|.
CASREGGGRQETQYF
TGCGCCAGCAGGGAAGGAGGCGGCAGACAAGAGACCCAGTACTTC
>TRBV7-9|.|TRBJ2-7|.
CASSPRAGHTYEQYF
TGTGCCAGCAGCCCTCGGGCAGGACACACCTACGAGCAGTACTTC
>TRBV7-8|.|TRBJ2-7|.
CASSLGAVTYEQYF
TGTGCCAGCAGCTTAGGGGCCGTCACCTACGAGCAGTACTTC
>TRBV5-5|.|TRBJ2-5|few
CASSLDGRGETQYF
TGTGCCAGCAGCTTGGATGGCCGTGGAGAGACCCAGTACTTC
>TRBV27|TRBD1|TRBJ2-4|.
CASSLDRGTIQYF
TGTGCCAGCAGTTTGGACAGGGGAACCATTCAGTACTTC
>TRBV4-1|TRBD1|TRBJ1-1|.
CASSLVQGATEAFF
TGCGCCAGCAGCCTGGTACAGGGGGCCACTGAAGCTTTCTTT
>TRBV4-1|.|TRBJ2-2|.
CASRYLGARDTGELFF
TGCGCCAGCAGATACCTGGGGGCTAGAGACACCGGGGAGCTGTTTTTT
>TRBV4-2|.|TRBJ1-1|.
CASSSSGTANTEAFF
TGTGCCAGCAGCTCCTCCGGGACGGCGAACACTGAAGCTTTCTTT
>TRBV30|.|TRBJ2-5|.
CAWSQGRETQYF
TGTGCCTGGAGTCAGGGGCGGGAGACCCAGTACTTC
>TRBV19|TRBD1|TRBJ2-4|.
CASSIEGTGRQYF
TGTGCCAGTAGTATAGAAGGGACAGGGAGGCAGTACTTC
>TRBV19|.|TRBJ2-2|.
CASSIIKGVNTGELFF
TGTGCCAGTAGTATTATAAAGGGGGTGAACACCGGGGAGCTGTTTTTT
>TRBV12-5|.|TRBJ2-1|.
CASGLYGNEQFF
TGTGCTAGTGGTTTGTACGGGAATGAGCAGTTCTTC
>TRBV7-7|.|TRBJ2-3|few
CASSQQGVGTDTQYF
TGTGCTAGCAGCCAACAGGGAGTCGGGACAGATACGCAGTATTTT
>TRBV5-8|.|TRBJ2-7|.
CASSLGADYEQYF
TGTGCCAGCAGCTTGGGGGCCGACTACGAGCAGTACTTC